This TCR beta chain was sequenced during a study of cytomegalovirus exposure and HLA in healthy donors. General study points: Association of a missense DCLRE1C variant with TCR beta V- and J-gene trimming was reported in a later analysis.

This clone has a handful of counts. Antigen specificity is unknown. Primers included in the PCR were 60 Vbeta and 13 Jbeta primers. Produced via immunoSEQ multiplex PCR; TCRdb's table is partial and in-frame only. The table lists about 160,000 clones, roughly 76% of them singletons. Per the germline V gene, CDR1 is SGHTA and CDR2 is FQGNSA. Unmatched junction bases numbered 2, after V lost 5 bases and J lost 2 bases. The CDR3 has 13 residues. This clonotype originated in a woman in her forties or fifties in good health and CMV-seronegative. The chain combines TRBV7-2 with TRBJ1-2; 7 bases align to TRBD1. Material: PBMCs. The DNA of the CDR3 is TGTGCCAGCAGCCCACAGGGGAACTATGGCTACACCTTC. As protein: CASSPQGNYGYTF.